The 24 T cell receptor beta chains reported below all come from one sample, sequenced in a study of blood T cell repertoires in COVID-19. Assay: immunoSEQ multiplex PCR; the TCRdb copy retains only in-frame clones and omits some. Of roughly 150,000 clones listed, approximately 93% are singletons. The sequenced sample was peripheral blood. These receptors were taken from a woman aged 60-75 years with COVID-19, enrolled during active disease.

Only a few counts were recorded for this clone. The gene calls are TRBV9 and TRBJ1-2; no clear D gene. The V and J ends lost 3 bases and 4 bases respectively, with 10 bases between them. The CDR3 runs 13 residues. Germline V lookup: CDR1 SGDLS, CDR2 YYNGEE. CDR3: CASSAGSGYGYTF. For the CDR3, the DNA is TGTGCCAGCAGCGCGGGGAGTGGCTATGGCTACACCTTC.

This chain uses TRBV15 with TRBJ2-3; 9 bases match TRBD2. CDR1 and CDR2 from the germline V gene are LNHNV and YYDKDF (reference sequence). The CDR3 covers 15 residues. V lost 2 bases to trimming and J lost 4 bases; unmatched junction nucleotides: 4. CDR3 sequence: CATSRMRGGADTQYF. The CDR3 bases are TGTGCCACCAGCAGAATGCGCGGGGGGGCAGATACGCAGTATTTT.

This clone has more than one count but fewer than ten. This chain links TRBV6-6 with TRBJ1-2, with TRBD1 identical over 7 bases. The CDR3 covers 13 residues. The trim removed 7 bases at V and 8 bases at J, leaving 10 bases unmatched. Germline loops: CDR1 MNHNY, CDR2 SVGAGI (reference sequence). The CDR3 DNA reads TGTGCCAGCATTCCCAGTGGACAGGCGGGCTACACCTTC. This codes for CASIPSGQAGYTF.

V usage is TRBV7-9 and J usage is TRBJ1-2; D gene ambiguous. This CDR3 has 14 residues. V gave up 5 bases and J gave up 3 bases, with 13 bases separating them. Germline lookup yields CDR1 SEHNR and CDR2 FQNEAQ (reference sequence). The CDR3 region has the DNA TGTGCCAGCAGCAGACCCCAGGTGGACTATGGCTACACCTTC. Its translation: CASSRPQVDYGYTF.

Only one count was recorded for this clone. The V and J genes are TRBV2 and TRBJ1-4; maybe TRBD1 (5 bases). Germline V CDR1 and CDR2: SNHLY, FYNNEI. Trimming removed 7 bases at V and 8 bases at J, with 17 bases between. There are 14 residues in the CDR3. CDR3 amino acids: CASKAGPSIEKLFF. The CDR3 DNA reads TGTGCCAGCAAGGCAGGGCCGTCGATCGAAAAACTGTTTTTT.

This chain connects TRBV18 to TRBJ1-4; perhaps TRBD1 as D (5 bases). Germline V gene sequence: CDR1 KGHSH, CDR2 LQKENI. The CDR3 consists of 17 residues. The V and J ends lost 3 bases and 0 bases respectively, with 14 bases between them. The CDR3 reads CASSPRATGATNEKLFF. DNA of the CDR3: TGTGCCAGCTCACCTCGGGCCACAGGAGCAACTAATGAAAAACTGTTTTTT.

V gene TRBV7-9 combines with J gene TRBJ2-1; D not resolved. This CDR3 has 13 residues. Germline V CDR1 and CDR2: SEHNR, FQNEAQ (reference sequence). The germline V and J ends were trimmed by 2 bases and 8 bases, with 10 bases remaining between them. Here the CDR3 DNA reads TGTGCCAGCAGCTTAATCTCGGCGGATGAGCAGTTCTTC. Its translation is CASSLISADEQFF.

The chain is built from TRBV19 and TRBJ1-2; maybe TRBD1 (5 bases). Trimming cost V 8 bases and J 4 bases, with 14 bases left between them. Germline CDR1 LNHDA, CDR2 SQIVND (reference sequence). There are 13 residues in the CDR3. CDR3 nucleotide sequence: TGTGCCAGTCGACAGTCCCAGATCTATGGCTACACCTTC. Its protein is CASRQSQIYGYTF.

The genes are TRBV6-1 and TRBJ2-7; D call uncertain. V lost 2 bases to trimming and J lost 5 bases, with 7 bases between them. CDR3 size: 12 residues. CDR1 MNHNS and CDR2 SASEGT come from the germline V gene. This chain's CDR3 is CASSETSNEQYF. The CDR3 region has the DNA TGTGCCAGCAGTGAAACATCCAACGAGCAGTACTTC.

A note on this clone: Germline and junction disagree at one end, which may indicate a read error. V and J are TRBV4-2 and TRBJ1-3, with D maybe TRBD1 (5 bases). Germline values: CDR1 LGHNA, CDR2 YNFKEQ. The CDR3 covers 14 residues. The CDR3 nucleotides are TGTGCCAGCAGTCAAGCCAGGGAAGGAAACACCATATATTTT. This sequence encodes CASSQAREGNTIYF.

J is TRBJ2-4 and V is TRBV14, with TRBD1 as a possible D gene (5 bases). Germline values: CDR1 SGHDN, CDR2 FVKESK. The CDR3 extends over 11 amino acids. Between the trimmed V and J ends, which lost 1 base and 11 bases, there was a span of 6 bases. The CDR3 is CASSQGGFQYF. The CDR3 DNA sequence: TGTGCCAGCAGCCAAGGGGGCTTTCAGTACTTC.

This clone has a single count. V gene TRBV11-1 combines with J gene TRBJ2-2; possible D gene TRBD2, 5 bases. Trimming pared 1 base from V and 4 bases from J, leaving 10 bases between. The CDR3 covers 15 residues. The germline gives CDR1 SGHAT, CDR2 FQDESV (reference sequence). The CDR3 protein is CASSLGTGSTGELFF. The CDR3 bases are TGTGCCAGCAGCTTAGGAACGGGATCCACCGGGGAGCTGTTTTTT.

The genes are TRBV11-2 and TRBJ1-1, with D possibly matching TRBD1 (5 bases). V lost 0 bases to trimming and J lost 10 bases, with 15 bases between them. Looked up from germline, CDR1 is SGHAT and CDR2 is FQNNGV. This CDR3 has 14 amino acids. DNA of the CDR3: TGTGCCAGCAGCTTAGATGTTGACCGGACACTAGCTTTCTTT. Amino acids: CASSLDVDRTLAFF.

The chain is built from TRBV7-2 and TRBJ1-2; a weak D match, TRBD1 (6 bases). CDR1 is SGHTA, CDR2 FQGNSA, per germline. Trimming cost V 1 base and J 2 bases, with 11 bases left between them. The CDR3 extends over 15 amino acids. The CDR3, as DNA: TGTGCCAGCAGCTTAGTCCCCAGGGGAAACTATGGCTACACCTTC. This gives the protein CASSLVPRGNYGYTF.

The genes are TRBV6-6 and TRBJ1-2; possible D gene TRBD1, 6 bases. The CDR3 spans 14 residues. Trimming removed 7 bases from V and 6 bases from J, with 18 bases in between. Germline CDR1 reads MNHNY; CDR2 reads SVGAGI (reference sequence). CDR3 residues: CASNPPSGVDGYTF. CDR3 bases: TGTGCCAGCAACCCCCCGTCAGGGGTAGATGGCTACACCTTC.

CDR3: CASSQERTRTYEQYF. The CDR3 DNA follows: TGCGCCAGCAGCCAAGAGAGGACTAGGACCTACGAGCAGTACTTC. The chain has TRBV4-1 and TRBJ2-7, with 7 bases identical to TRBD2. This CDR3 region has 15 residues. V lost 0 bases to trimming and J lost 2 bases; unmatched junction nucleotides: 4. Germline V gene sequence: CDR1 MGHRA, CDR2 YSYEKL.

For this clone: Other nucleotide sequences from this sample produce the same CDR3. V gene TRBV7-2 combines with J gene TRBJ1-1; D perhaps matches TRBD1 (5 bases). Trimming shortened V by 5 bases and J by 4 bases, and 11 bases separated the two germline ends. CDR1 is SGHTA and CDR2 is FQGNSA in the germline V gene. The CDR3 has 13 amino acids. CDR3 loop: CASSLGGGTEAFF. CDR3 sequence (DNA): TGTGCCAGCAGCCTGGGCGGGGGCACTGAAGCTTTCTTT.

CDR3 nucleotide sequence: TGTGCCAGCAGCCCTTGGGGGGGTACAGGGACTGAAGCTTTCTTT. Amino acid sequence: CASSPWGGTGTEAFF. The chain links TRBV5-4 to TRBJ1-1, with D possibly TRBD1 on 6 matching bases. CDR3 size: 15 residues. V lost 4 bases and J 5 bases, leaving 18 bases between the germline ends. Germline V gives CDR1 SGHNT, CDR2 YYREEE (reference sequence).

For the CDR3, the DNA is TGCGCCAGCAGCCAAGTAGACAGGGACCGTAAGGGCTACACCTTC. Translated, it gives CASSQVDRDRKGYTF. J is TRBJ1-2 and V is TRBV4-1; 7 bases fit TRBD1. CDR3 size: 15 residues. V shed 1 base, J shed 8 bases, and the junction held 10 bases outside the gene matches. The germline gives CDR1 MGHRA, CDR2 YSYEKL.

The rearrangement uses TRBV29-1 and TRBJ1-1, with D uncertain. The V end lost 1 base, the J end lost 3 bases, and 9 bases lay between the germline ends. CDR3 length equals 13 residues. Germline lookup yields CDR1 SQVTM and CDR2 ANQGSEA. The CDR3 is CSVEGALDTEAFF. The CDR3 nucleotides are TGCAGCGTTGAAGGGGCGCTGGACACTGAAGCTTTCTTT. The variable domain in full, with the rest retrieved from reference TRBV29-1 and TRBJ1-1, is SAVISQKPSRDICQRGTSLTIQCQVDSQVTMMFWYRQQPGQSLTLIATANQGSEATYESGFVIDKFPISRPNLTFSTLTVSNMSPEDSSIYLCSVEGALDTEAFFGQGTRLTVV.

The chain joins TRBV24-1 to TRBJ2-1; a possible D gene is TRBD2 (7 bases). The V end was cut by 2 bases, the J end by 2 bases, with 15 bases between. The length of the CDR3 is 17 residues. Germline lookup yields CDR1 KGHDR and CDR2 SFDVKD. The CDR3 DNA follows: TGTGCCACCAGTGATTCTAGGAGGGGGGGACCCTACAATGAGCAGTTCTTC. It encodes CATSDSRRGGPYNEQFF.

This clone occurred a few times. The genes are TRBV7-9 and TRBJ2-7, with a tentative D call TRBD1 (5 bases). V was shortened by 4 bases and J by 7 bases, with 20 bases between the two germline ends. Germline lookup yields CDR1 SEHNR and CDR2 FQNEAQ (reference sequence). The CDR3 runs to 15 residues. The CDR3 protein is CASSSPRAGLEEQYF. The CDR3 DNA sequence: TGTGCCAGCAGCTCCCCTCGGGCAGGGCTTGAGGAGCAGTACTTC.

The rearrangement joins TRBV7-2 to TRBJ1-2; the D is unclear. This CDR3 is built from 15 residues. Looked up from germline, CDR1 is SGHTA and CDR2 is FQGNSA. The V and J ends lost 1 base and 8 bases respectively, with 17 bases between them. DNA for the CDR3: TGTGCCAGCAGCTTAGGAGGGTCGGGGATTGTAGGCTACACCTTC. Encoded protein: CASSLGGSGIVGYTF.

This clone was picked up one time. The chain has TRBV4-3 and TRBJ1-2; maybe TRBD1 (6 bases). V was shortened by 0 bases and J by 4 bases, with 15 bases between the two germline ends. CDR1 and CDR2 from the germline V gene are LGHNA and YSLEER. This CDR3 is 16 amino acids long. The CDR3, as DNA: TGCGCCAGCAGCCAAGACTTCACCAGGGGATCCTATGGCTACACCTTC. Its translation is CASSQDFTRGSYGYTF.